Described below is a single T cell receptor beta chain sequence and its context. The data belong to a study of blood T cells in healthy people across ages. Overall study context: The template switching approach captured approximately one barcoded beta molecule for every two T cells.

Every sample gave at least 6 micrograms of total RNA when it was extracted. Together with a sample-barcoded 5' primer, a J-beta primer mix was included in a second PCR lasting about 7 to 12 cycles. TCRdb fed the 5' RACE reads into MiXCR, producing one record per CDR3 protein. The sample contains 700,000 to 900,000 distinct CDR3 sequences, under 30% of which appear only once. The CDR3 covers 16 residues. These data also featured in a second study, about T cells of mothers and their children. As that report states: Within related and unrelated pairs, thymic selection shapes TCR recombination output in a similar way. Overlap measured in related mother-child pairs was slightly, non-significantly higher than in unrelated pairs.

The rearrangement links TRBV21-1 to TRBJ2-7; TRBD2 is the table's D call and was not checked against the DNA. TRBV21-1 is noted as a pseudogene. The sequenced material came from blood. This receptor was taken from a boy younger than 18 in good health. The CDR3 DNA is TGTGCCAGCAGCAAAGACCTCCTAGGGGATAAGTACGAGCAGTACTTC. Amino acid sequence: CASSKDLLGDKYEQYF.